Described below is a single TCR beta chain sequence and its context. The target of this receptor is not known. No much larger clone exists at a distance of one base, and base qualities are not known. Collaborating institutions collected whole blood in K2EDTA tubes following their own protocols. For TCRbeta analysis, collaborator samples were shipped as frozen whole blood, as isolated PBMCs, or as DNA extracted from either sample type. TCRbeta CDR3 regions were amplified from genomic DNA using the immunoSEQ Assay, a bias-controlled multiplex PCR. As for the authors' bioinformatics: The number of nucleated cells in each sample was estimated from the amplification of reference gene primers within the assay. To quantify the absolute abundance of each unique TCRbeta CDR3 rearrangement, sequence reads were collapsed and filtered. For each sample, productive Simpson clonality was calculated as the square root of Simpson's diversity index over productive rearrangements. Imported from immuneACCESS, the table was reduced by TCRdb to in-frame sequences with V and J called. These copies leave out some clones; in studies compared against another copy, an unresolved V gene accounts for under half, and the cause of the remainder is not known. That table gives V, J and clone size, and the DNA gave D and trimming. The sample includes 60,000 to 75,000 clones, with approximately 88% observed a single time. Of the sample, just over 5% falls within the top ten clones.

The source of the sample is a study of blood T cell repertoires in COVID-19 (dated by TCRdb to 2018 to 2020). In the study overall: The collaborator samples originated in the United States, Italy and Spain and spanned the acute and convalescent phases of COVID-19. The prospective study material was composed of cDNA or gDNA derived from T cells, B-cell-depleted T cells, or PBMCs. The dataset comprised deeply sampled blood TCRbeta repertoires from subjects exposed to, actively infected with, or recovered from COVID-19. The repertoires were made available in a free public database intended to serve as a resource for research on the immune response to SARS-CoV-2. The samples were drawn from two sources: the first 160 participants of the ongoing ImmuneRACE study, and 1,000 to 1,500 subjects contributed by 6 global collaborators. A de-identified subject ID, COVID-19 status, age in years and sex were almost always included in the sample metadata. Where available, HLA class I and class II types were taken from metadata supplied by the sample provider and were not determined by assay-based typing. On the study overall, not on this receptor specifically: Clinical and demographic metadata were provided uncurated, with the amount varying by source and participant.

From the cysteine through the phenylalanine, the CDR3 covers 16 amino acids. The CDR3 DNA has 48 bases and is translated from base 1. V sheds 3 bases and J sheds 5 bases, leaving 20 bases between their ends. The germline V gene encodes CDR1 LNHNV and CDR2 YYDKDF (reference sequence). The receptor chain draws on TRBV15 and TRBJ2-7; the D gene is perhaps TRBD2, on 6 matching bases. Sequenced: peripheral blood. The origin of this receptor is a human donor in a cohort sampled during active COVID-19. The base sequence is TGTGCCACCAGCAGTCACGCCTCCCGGGGGAAGAACGAGCAGTACTTC. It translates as CATSSHASRGKNEQYF. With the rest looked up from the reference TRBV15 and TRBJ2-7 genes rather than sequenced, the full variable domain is DAMVIQNPRYQVTQFGKPVTLSCSQTLNHNVMYWYQQKSSQAPKLLFHYYDKDFNNEADTPDNFQSRRPNTSFCFLDIRSPGLGDTAMYLCATSSHASRGKNEQYFGPGTRLTVT.